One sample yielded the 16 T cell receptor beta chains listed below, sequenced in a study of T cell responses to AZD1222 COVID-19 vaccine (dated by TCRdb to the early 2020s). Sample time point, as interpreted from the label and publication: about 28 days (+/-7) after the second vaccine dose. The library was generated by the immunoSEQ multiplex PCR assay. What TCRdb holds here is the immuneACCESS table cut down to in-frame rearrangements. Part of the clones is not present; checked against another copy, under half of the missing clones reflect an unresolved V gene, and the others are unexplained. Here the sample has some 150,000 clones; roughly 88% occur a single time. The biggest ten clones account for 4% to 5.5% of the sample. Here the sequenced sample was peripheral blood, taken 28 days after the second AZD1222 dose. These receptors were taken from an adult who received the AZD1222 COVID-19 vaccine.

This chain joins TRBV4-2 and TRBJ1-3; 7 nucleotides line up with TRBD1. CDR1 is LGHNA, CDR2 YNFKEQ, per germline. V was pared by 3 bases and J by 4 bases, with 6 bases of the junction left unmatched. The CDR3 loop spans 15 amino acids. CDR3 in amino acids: CASSHPTGDGNTIYF. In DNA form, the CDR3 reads TGTGCCAGCAGCCACCCCACAGGGGACGGAAACACCATATATTTT.

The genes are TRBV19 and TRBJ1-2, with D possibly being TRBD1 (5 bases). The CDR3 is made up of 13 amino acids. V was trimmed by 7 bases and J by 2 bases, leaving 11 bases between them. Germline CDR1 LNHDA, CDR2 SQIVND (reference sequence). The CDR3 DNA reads TGTGCCAGTAAAAGGACAACGAACTATGGCTACACCTTC. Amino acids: CASKRTTNYGYTF.

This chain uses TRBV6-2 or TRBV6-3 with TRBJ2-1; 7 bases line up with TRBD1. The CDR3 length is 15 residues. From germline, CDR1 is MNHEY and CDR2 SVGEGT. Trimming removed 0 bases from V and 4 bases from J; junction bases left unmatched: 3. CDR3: CASSYSTGSYNEQFF. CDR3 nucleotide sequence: TGTGCCAGCAGTTACTCGACAGGGTCATACAATGAGCAGTTCTTC.

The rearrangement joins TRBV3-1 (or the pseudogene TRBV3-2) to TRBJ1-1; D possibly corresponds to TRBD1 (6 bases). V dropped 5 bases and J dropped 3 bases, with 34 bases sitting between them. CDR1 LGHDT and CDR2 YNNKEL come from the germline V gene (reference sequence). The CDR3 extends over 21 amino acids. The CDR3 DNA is TGTGCCAGCAGCAAAGTACCGGGACACTTCCCCAGGACTAGTTCGGACACTGAAGCTTTCTTT. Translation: CASSKVPGHFPRTSSDTEAFF.

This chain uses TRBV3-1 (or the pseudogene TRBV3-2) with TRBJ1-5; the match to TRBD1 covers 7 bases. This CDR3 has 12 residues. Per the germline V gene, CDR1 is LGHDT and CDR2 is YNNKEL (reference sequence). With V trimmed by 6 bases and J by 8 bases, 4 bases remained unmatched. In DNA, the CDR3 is TGTGCCAGCAGTACCAGGGGGAAGCCCCAGCATTTT. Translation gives CASSTRGKPQHF.

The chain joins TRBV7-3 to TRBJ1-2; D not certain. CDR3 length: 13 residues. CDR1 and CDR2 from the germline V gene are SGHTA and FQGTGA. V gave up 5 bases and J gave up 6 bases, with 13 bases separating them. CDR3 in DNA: TGTGCCAGCAGCCCCAACAGAAACGATGGCTACACCTTC. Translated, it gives CASSPNRNDGYTF.

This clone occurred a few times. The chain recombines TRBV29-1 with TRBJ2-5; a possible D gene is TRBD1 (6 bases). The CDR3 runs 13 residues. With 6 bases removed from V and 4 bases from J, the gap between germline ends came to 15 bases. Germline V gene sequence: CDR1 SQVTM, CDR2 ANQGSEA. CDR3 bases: TGCAGCGTCAGACCAGGGGTCGGAGAGACCCAGTACTTC. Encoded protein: CSVRPGVGETQYF.

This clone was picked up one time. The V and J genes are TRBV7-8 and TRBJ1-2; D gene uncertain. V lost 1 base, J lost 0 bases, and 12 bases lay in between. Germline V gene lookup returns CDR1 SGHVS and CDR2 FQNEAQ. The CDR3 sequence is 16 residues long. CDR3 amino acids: CASSLVLDSANYGYTF. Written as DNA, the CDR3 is TGTGCCAGCAGCTTAGTCTTGGATTCTGCTAACTATGGCTACACCTTC.

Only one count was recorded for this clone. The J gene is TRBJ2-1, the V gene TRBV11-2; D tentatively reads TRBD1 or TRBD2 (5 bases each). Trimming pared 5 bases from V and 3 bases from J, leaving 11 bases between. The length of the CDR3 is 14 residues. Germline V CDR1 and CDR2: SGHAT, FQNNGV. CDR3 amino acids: CASSHGDLYNEQFF. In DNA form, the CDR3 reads TGTGCCAGCAGCCACGGGGACCTCTACAATGAGCAGTTCTTC.

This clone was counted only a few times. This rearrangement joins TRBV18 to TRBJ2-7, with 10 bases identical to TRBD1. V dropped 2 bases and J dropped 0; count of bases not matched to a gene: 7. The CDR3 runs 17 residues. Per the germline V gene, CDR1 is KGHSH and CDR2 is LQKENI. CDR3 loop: CASSPGTGAPHSYEQYF. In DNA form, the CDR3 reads TGTGCCAGCTCACCAGGGACAGGGGCCCCCCACTCCTACGAGCAGTACTTC.

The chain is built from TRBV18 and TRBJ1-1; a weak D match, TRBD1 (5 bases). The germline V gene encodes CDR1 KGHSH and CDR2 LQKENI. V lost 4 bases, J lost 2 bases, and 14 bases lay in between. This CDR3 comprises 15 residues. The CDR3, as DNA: TGTGCCAGCTCACTCGAGGGACGGCCTAACACTGAAGCTTTCTTT. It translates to CASSLEGRPNTEAFF. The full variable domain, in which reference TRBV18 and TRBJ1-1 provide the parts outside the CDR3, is NAGVMQNPRHLVRRRGQEARLRCSPMKGHSHVYWYRQLPEEGLKFMVYLQKENIIDESGMPKERFSAEFPKEGPSILRIQQVVRGDSAAYFCASSLEGRPNTEAFFGQGTRLTVV.

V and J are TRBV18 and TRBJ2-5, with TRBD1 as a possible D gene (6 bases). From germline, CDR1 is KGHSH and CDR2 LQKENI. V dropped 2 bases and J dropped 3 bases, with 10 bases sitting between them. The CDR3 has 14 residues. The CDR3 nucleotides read TGTGCCAGCTCACCAGGGGGCTGGAAAGAGACCCAGTACTTC. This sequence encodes CASSPGGWKETQYF.

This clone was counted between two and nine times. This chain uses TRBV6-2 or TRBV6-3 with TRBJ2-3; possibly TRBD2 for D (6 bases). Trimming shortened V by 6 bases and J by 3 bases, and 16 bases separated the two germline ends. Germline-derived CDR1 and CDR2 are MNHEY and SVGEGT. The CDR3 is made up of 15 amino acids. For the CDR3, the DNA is TGTGCCAGCAGCCCAAGGGAGACTAGGACAGATACGCAGTATTTT. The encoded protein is CASSPRETRTDTQYF.

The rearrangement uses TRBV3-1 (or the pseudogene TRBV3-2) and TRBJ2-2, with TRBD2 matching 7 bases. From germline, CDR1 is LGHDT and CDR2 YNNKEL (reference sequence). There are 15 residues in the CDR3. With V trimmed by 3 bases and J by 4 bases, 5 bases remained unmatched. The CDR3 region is CASSHLGGTTGELFF. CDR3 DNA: TGTGCCAGCAGCCATCTGGGGGGGACCACCGGGGAGCTGTTTTTT.

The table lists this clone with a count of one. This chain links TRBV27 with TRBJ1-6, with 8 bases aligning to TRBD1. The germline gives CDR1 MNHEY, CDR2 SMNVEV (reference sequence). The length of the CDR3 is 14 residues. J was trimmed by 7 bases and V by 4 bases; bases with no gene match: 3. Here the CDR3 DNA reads TGTGCCAGCAGTTCAGGGGGCTTCAATTCACCCCTCCACTTT. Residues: CASSSGGFNSPLHF.

The CDR3, as DNA: TGCGCCAGCAGCTTGCAGGGGCAATCTGACACAGATACGCAGTATTTT. It specifies CASSLQGQSDTDTQYF. V and J are TRBV5-1 and TRBJ2-3; tentatively, D is TRBD1 (6 bases). V gave up 1 base and J gave up 2 bases, with 14 bases separating them. The germline V gene encodes CDR1 SGHRS and CDR2 YFSETQ. This CDR3 is 16 amino acids long.